This T cell receptor beta chain was recorded in a study of response to subunit inactivated influenza vaccine. TCRdb re-derived calls from the RT-PCR reads in MiXCR, one entry per CDR3 protein. The repertoire holds more than 550,000 distinct CDR3 sequences, with about 10% as singletons. The CDR3 covers 17 residues. J lost 12 bases, V lost 3 bases, and 20 bases had no gene match. Germline V gene lookup returns CDR1 MDHEN and CDR2 SYDVKM. The data were also submitted as part of a second study, on T cells expressing NK-cell markers. That report adds: What made the TCR beta cDNA was 5'RACE template switching with UMIs. Dominant NKG2C+ clonotypes made up roughly 1.0-7.0% of CD8+ T cells in roughly six donors.

This material consisted of PBMCs from blood, taken on the day of vaccination. This TCR was sampled from a man aged 45-65 years who received an inactivated influenza vaccine. This chain connects TRBV28 to TRBJ2-1; 7 bases line up with TRBD1. The CDR3 region is CASSFMGWDSSDFVQFF. The CDR3 DNA reads TGTGCCAGCAGTTTCATGGGTTGGGACAGCAGCGATTTTGTGCAGTTCTTC.